What follows is one T cell receptor beta chain and its context. Antigen specificity is unknown. The source of the sample is a study of T cell responses to AZD1222 COVID-19 vaccine. Method: immunoSEQ multiplex PCR; TCRdb's copy keeps in-frame clones and lacks some. This table has more than 95,000 clones, 70% to 90% appearing once. The CDR3 contains 14 residues. V dropped 4 bases and J dropped 1 base, with 11 bases sitting between them. Per the germline V gene, CDR1 is SGHRS and CDR2 is YFSETQ. Study results and limitations: Seropositive AZD1222 recipients at baseline numbered only five or six. Targets within unmutated variant regions were reportedly found for nearly half of spike-specific TCRs. Following two doses of AZD1222, Spike-specific TCR breadth and depth rose.

The chain employs TRBV5-1 and TRBJ1-1; the D is unclear. This receptor was taken from an adult who received the AZD1222 COVID-19 vaccine. Sequenced material: peripheral blood, taken 28 days after the second AZD1222 dose. The CDR3 loop is CASSGVIPNTEAFF. The CDR3 region has the DNA TGCGCCAGCAGCGGCGTGATCCCGAACACTGAAGCTTTCTTT.